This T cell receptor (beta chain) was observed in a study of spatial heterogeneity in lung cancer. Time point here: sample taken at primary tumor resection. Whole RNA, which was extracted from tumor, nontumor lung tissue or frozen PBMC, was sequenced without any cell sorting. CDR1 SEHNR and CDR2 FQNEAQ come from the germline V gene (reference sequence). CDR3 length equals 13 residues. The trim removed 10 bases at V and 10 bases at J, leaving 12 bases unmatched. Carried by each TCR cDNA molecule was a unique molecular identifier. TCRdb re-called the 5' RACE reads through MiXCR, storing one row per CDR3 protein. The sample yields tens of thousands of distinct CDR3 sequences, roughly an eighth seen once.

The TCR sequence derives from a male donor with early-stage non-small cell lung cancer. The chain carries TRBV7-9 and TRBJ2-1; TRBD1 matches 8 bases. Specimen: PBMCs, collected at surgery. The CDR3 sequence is CAKVRQGSGEQFF. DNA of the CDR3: TGTGCCAAGGTTCGACAGGGGTCCGGAGAGCAGTTCTTC.